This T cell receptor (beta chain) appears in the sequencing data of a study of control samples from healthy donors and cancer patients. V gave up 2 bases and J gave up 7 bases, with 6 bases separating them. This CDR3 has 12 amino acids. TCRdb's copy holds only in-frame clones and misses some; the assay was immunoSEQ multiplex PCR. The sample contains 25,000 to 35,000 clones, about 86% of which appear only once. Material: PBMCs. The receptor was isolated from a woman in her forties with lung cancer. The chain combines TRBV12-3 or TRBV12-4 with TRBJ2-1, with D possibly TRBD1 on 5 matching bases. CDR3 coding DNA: TGTGCCAGCAGTTTACAGGGTAATGAGCAGTTCTTC. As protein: CASSLQGNEQFF.